These 12 T cell receptor beta chains originate from one sample sequenced in a study of blood T cell repertoires in COVID-19. TCRdb's table, derived via immunoSEQ multiplex PCR, lists solely in-frame clones and lacks some. The table has just under 90,000 clones, about three quarters seen once. The sample taken for sequencing was peripheral blood. Source of these receptors: a woman aged 80 or older with acute or convalescent COVID-19.

The chain links TRBV7-9 to TRBJ2-7, with 10 positions matching TRBD1. After removal of 4 bases from V and 3 bases from J, the junction contained 12 bases not matched to a gene. The CDR3 runs 17 residues. Looked up from germline, CDR1 is SEHNR and CDR2 is FQNEAQ (reference sequence). In nucleotides, the CDR3 is TGTGCCAGCAGCTCTGGGGTTATGACAGGGGGCCACTACGAGCAGTACTTC. This sequence encodes CASSSGVMTGGHYEQYF.

The rearrangement uses TRBV18 and TRBJ2-2; D is possibly TRBD2 (5 bases). The V and J ends lost 3 bases and 0 bases respectively, with 11 bases between them. The germline gives CDR1 KGHSH, CDR2 LQKENI. CDR3 length equals 16 residues. This CDR3 reads CASSPVMEANTGELFF. In DNA, the CDR3 is TGTGCCAGCTCACCGGTGATGGAGGCGAACACCGGGGAGCTGTTTTTT. The full variable domain, in which reference TRBV18 and TRBJ2-2 provide the parts outside the CDR3, is NAGVMQNPRHLVRRRGQEARLRCSPMKGHSHVYWYRQLPEEGLKFMVYLQKENIIDESGMPKERFSAEFPKEGPSILRIQQVVRGDSAAYFCASSPVMEANTGELFFGEGSRLTVL.

The rearrangement uses TRBV2 and TRBJ2-7; 9 bases agree with TRBD1. This CDR3 has 15 amino acids. Germline assignment: CDR1 SNHLY and CDR2 FYNNEI. With V trimmed by 8 bases and J by 3 bases, 11 bases remained unmatched. CDR3 residues: CASGRTDRGFYEQYF. The CDR3 DNA reads TGTGCCAGCGGTCGCACGGACAGGGGATTCTACGAGCAGTACTTC. Complete variable domain (other parts from reference TRBV2 and TRBJ2-7): EPEVTQTPSHQVTQMGQEVILRCVPISNHLYFYWYRQILGQKVEFLVSFYNNEISEKSEIFDDQFSVERPDGSNFTLKIRSTKLEDSAMYFCASGRTDRGFYEQYFGPGTRLTVT.

This clone was found once. The rearrangement uses TRBV3-1 (or the pseudogene TRBV3-2) and TRBJ1-2; 7 bases align to TRBD1. After removal of 4 bases from V and 2 bases from J, the junction contained 7 bases not matched to a gene. The germline CDR1 and CDR2 sequences are LGHDT and YNNKEL (reference sequence). The CDR3 length is 15 residues. The DNA for the CDR3 is TGTGCCAGCAGCCCCACAGGGGCATTAAACTATGGCTACACCTTC. Its translation is CASSPTGALNYGYTF.

This clone was seen only a few times. The CDR3 coding sequence is TGTGCCAGTAGTCCCCGCAGGGGGTATACTGAAAAACTGTTTTTT. It is translated as CASSPRRGYTEKLFF. V gene TRBV19 combines with J gene TRBJ1-4; 7 nucleotides agree with TRBD1. This CDR3 spans 15 amino acids. J gave up 7 bases and V 5 bases, and 10 bases lay outside the gene matches. Germline loops: CDR1 LNHDA, CDR2 SQIVND (reference sequence).

The chain uses TRBV19 and TRBJ2-1, with TRBD1 identical over 7 bases. The ends lost 7 bases at V and 3 bases at J; junction bases unmatched: 9. This CDR3 is built from 15 residues. Looked up from germline, CDR1 is LNHDA and CDR2 is SQIVND (reference sequence). CDR3 region: CASKTVGGSYNEQFF. The CDR3 bases are TGTGCCAGTAAAACGGTAGGGGGCAGCTACAATGAGCAGTTCTTC.

This clone was seen a few times. V usage is TRBV7-6 and J usage is TRBJ1-1; D might be TRBD1 (5 bases). Germline CDR1 and CDR2: SGHVS and FNYEAQ. The CDR3 contains 13 residues. V was pared by 5 bases and J by 1 base, with 8 bases between. CDR3 region: CASSMTANTEAFF. The CDR3 bases are TGTGCCAGCAGCATGACAGCGAACACTGAAGCTTTCTTT.

Here the CDR3 DNA reads TGTGCCAGCAGCGTAAGTTTAACCCGCGGGGGCTTGAACACCGGGGAGCTGTTTTTT. This codes for CASSVSLTRGGLNTGELFF. The V and J genes are TRBV9 and TRBJ2-2; D perhaps matches TRBD2 (7 bases). V shed 1 base and J shed 1 base, with 20 bases lying between them. This CDR3 comprises 19 residues. Per the germline V gene, CDR1 is SGDLS and CDR2 is YYNGEE.

By frequency in the sample, this clone is medium-sized. The chain uses TRBV6-1 and TRBJ1-2; TRBD1 is a possible D gene (5 bases). Trimming removed 1 base from V and 6 bases from J, with 9 bases in between. This CDR3 spans 13 amino acids. Per the germline V gene, CDR1 is MNHNS and CDR2 is SASEGT. DNA for the CDR3: TGTGCCAGCAGTGAAGGCAGGGCGGATGGCTACACCTTC. Amino acid sequence: CASSEGRADGYTF.

Notes on this clone: At one of its ends the junction is not consistent with the germline gene, which may arise from a read error. This sequence joins TRBV27 and TRBJ1-2; D is unresolved. CDR1 MNHEY and CDR2 SMNVEV come from the germline V gene (reference sequence). The CDR3 length is 10 residues. The chain's CDR3 is CASTSSLRAF. For the CDR3, the DNA is TGTGCCAGCACCTCATCTTTACGAGCCTTC.

The V and J genes are TRBV11-3 and TRBJ2-1; 12 bases fit TRBD2. After removal of 5 bases from V and 1 base from J, the junction contained 6 bases not matched to a gene. The germline CDR1 and CDR2 sequences are SGHNT and YENEEA. The CDR3 consists of 17 residues. The CDR3, as DNA: TGTGCCAGCAGCCTCAGGACTAGCGGGGCTTCCTACAATGAGCAGTTCTTC. Residues: CASSLRTSGASYNEQFF.

The sample holds a few counts of this clone. The J gene is TRBJ2-7, the V gene TRBV28; tentatively, D is TRBD1 (6 bases). V was trimmed by 3 bases and J by 0 bases, leaving 15 bases between them. The CDR3 sequence is 16 residues long. The germline gives CDR1 MDHEN, CDR2 SYDVKM. CDR3 DNA sequence: TGTGCCAGCAGTTTTGAGTGGGGGCCAAGCTCCTACGAGCAGTACTTC. Its translation: CASSFEWGPSSYEQYF.